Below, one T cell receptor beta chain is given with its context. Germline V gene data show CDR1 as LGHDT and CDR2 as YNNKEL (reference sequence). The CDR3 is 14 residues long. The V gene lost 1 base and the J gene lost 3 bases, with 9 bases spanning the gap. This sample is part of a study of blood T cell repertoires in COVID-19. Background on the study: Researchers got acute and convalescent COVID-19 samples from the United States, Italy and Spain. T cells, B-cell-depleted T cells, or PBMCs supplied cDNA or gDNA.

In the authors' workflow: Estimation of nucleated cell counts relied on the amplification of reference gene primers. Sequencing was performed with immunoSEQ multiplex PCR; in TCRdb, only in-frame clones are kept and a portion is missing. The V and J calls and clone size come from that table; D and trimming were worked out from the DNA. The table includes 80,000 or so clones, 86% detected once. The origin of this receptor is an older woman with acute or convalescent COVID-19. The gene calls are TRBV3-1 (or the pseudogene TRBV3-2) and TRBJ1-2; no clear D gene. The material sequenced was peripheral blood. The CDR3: CASSQGYGDYGYTF. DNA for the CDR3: TGTGCCAGCAGCCAAGGGTACGGGGACTATGGCTACACCTTC.